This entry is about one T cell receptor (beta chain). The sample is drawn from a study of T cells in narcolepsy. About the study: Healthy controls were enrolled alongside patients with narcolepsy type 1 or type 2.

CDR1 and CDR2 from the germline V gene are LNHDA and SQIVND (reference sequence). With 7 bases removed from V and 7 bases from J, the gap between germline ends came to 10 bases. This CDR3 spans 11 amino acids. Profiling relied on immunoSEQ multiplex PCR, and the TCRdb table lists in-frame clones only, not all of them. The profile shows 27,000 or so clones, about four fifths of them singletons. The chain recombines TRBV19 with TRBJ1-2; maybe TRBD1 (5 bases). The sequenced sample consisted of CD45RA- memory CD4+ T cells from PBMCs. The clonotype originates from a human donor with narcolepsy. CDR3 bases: TGTGCCAGTATGCAGGGACTTGGCTACACCTTC. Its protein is CASMQGLGYTF.